The next 17 T cell receptor beta chains were all read from a single sample in a study of cytomegalovirus exposure and HLA in healthy donors. 13 Jbeta primers and 60 Vbeta primers were used for the PCR. Using immunoSEQ multiplex PCR, the repertoire was profiled, and TCRdb retains in-frame clones only, with some absent. The table records 95,000 or so clones, 65% to 90% of them present only once. The sequenced sample consisted of PBMCs. The receptor set was obtained from a woman aged 70 to 79 in good health and CMV-seropositive.

V usage is TRBV6-5 and J usage is TRBJ1-1, with D hard to call. The CDR3 runs to 13 residues. CDR1 and CDR2 (germline): MNHEY, SVGAGI. V was clipped by 8 bases and J by 1 base, with 11 bases between them. The CDR3 spells CASAGRGNTEAFF. In DNA, the CDR3 is TGTGCCAGCGCTGGTCGGGGGAACACTGAAGCTTTCTTT.

The chain employs TRBV5-1 and TRBJ2-1; the match to TRBD2 covers 9 bases. The V segment lost 7 bases and the J segment 2 bases; nucleotides outside the gene matches: 7. The CDR3 totals 15 residues. CDR1 is SGHRS and CDR2 is YFSETQ in the germline V gene. CDR3: CASVEASGTYNEQFF. CDR3 bases: TGCGCCAGCGTCGAGGCTAGCGGGACCTACAATGAGCAGTTCTTC.

The V and J genes are TRBV2 and TRBJ1-2; D is unresolved. The CDR3 runs to 11 residues. The germline V gene has CDR1 SNHLY and CDR2 FYNNEI. Trimming left V 6 bases short and J 10 bases short, with 12 bases between. The CDR3 spells CASSSRAYYTF. The CDR3 DNA is TGTGCCAGCAGCTCAAGAGCGTACTACACCTTC.

This rearrangement joins TRBV7-2 to TRBJ2-2; perhaps TRBD1 as D (5 bases). V lost 2 bases and J lost 5, with 6 bases in between. Germline CDR1 and CDR2: SGHTA and FQGNSA. This CDR3 comprises 13 residues. The chain's CDR3 is CASSLKGTGELFF. The CDR3 DNA follows: TGTGCCAGCAGCTTAAAGGGGACCGGGGAGCTGTTTTTT. Looking up the rest from reference TRBV7-2 and TRBJ2-2 gives the full variable domain: GAGVSQSPSNKVTEKGKDVELRCDPISGHTALYWYRQSLGQGLEFLIYFQGNSAPDKSGLPSDRFSAERTGGSVSTLTIQRTQQEDSAVYLCASSLKGTGELFFGEGSRLTVL.

CDR3 amino acids: CASSKWTGGDGYTF. The CDR3 bases are TGTGCCAGCAGCAAATGGACAGGGGGGGATGGCTACACCTTC. The chain carries TRBV5-6 and TRBJ1-2, with TRBD1 identical over 10 bases. Germline values: CDR1 SGHDT, CDR2 YYEEEE. Trimming cost V 4 bases and J 6 bases; bases outside gene matches: 6. The CDR3 is 14 amino acids.

This clone was seen more than once but under ten times. The junction shows a germline mismatch at one end, possibly a read error. V gene TRBV6-1 combines with J gene TRBJ1-1; TRBD1 matches at 7 bases. CDR3 length: 16 residues. CDR1 is MNHNS, CDR2 SASEGT, per germline. CDR3 sequence (DNA): TGTGTCAGCAGTGCCCGGGGACAGCGGATAAACACTGAAGCTTTCTTT. Translation gives CVSSARGQRINTEAFF.

The gene calls are TRBV18 and TRBJ2-5, with D tentatively TRBD1 (6 bases). The J call is uncertain, as TRBJ2-7 better fits the DNA end. Germline CDR1 KGHSH, CDR2 LQKENI. The CDR3 covers 14 residues. CDR3 coding DNA: TGTGCCAGCTCACCAAATGCAGGGGCCTACGAGCAGTACTTC. It encodes CASSPNAGAYEQYF.

The chain employs TRBV9 and TRBJ2-1; 11 bases map to TRBD2. The germline V gene has CDR1 SGDLS and CDR2 YYNGEE. The CDR3 sequence is 16 residues long. The trim removed 0 bases at V and 4 bases at J, leaving 3 bases unmatched. CDR3 nucleotide sequence: TGTGCCAGCAGCGTAGTGTCTAGCGGGGGGTACAATGAGCAGTTCTTC. Residues: CASSVVSSGGYNEQFF. The full variable domain, in which reference TRBV9 and TRBJ2-1 provide the parts outside the CDR3, is DSGVTQTPKHLITATGQRVTLRCSPRSGDLSVYWYQQSLDQGLQFLIQYYNGEERAKGNILERFSAQQFPDLHSELNLSSLELGDSALYFCASSVVSSGGYNEQFFGPGTRLTVL.

The chain is built from TRBV25-1 and TRBJ2-1, with TRBD1 matching over 10 bases. Germline lookup yields CDR1 MGHDK and CDR2 SYGVNS. Germline trimming cut 3 bases from V and 7 bases from J; bases unmatched to any gene: 9. CDR3 length equals 16 residues. The CDR3 bases are TGTGCCAGCAGTGATTCCGGGACAGGGGTTAGGAATGAGCAGTTCTTC. Amino acids: CASSDSGTGVRNEQFF. The variable domain in full, completed from reference TRBV25-1 and TRBJ2-1, reads EADIYQTPRYLVIGTGKKITLECSQTMGHDKMYWYQQDPGMELHLIHYSYGVNSTEKGDLSSESTVSRIRTEHFPLTLESARPSHTSQYLCASSDSGTGVRNEQFFGPGTRLTVL.

The gene calls are TRBV27 and TRBJ1-3; 8 bases map to TRBD1. The germline V gene has CDR1 MNHEY and CDR2 SMNVEV (reference sequence). The CDR3 runs 16 residues. The V gene end was trimmed by 6 bases and the J gene end by 6 bases; junction bases not matched to a gene: 13. The CDR3 DNA reads as TGTGCCAGCAGGCCCCGTCCCCGGACAGGGATAAACACCATATATTTT. It is translated as CASRPRPRTGINTIYF.

The rearrangement uses TRBV19 and TRBJ2-7; 9 positions match TRBD2. The CDR3 sequence is 14 residues long. Losses at the gene ends were 3 bases for V and 3 bases for J; bases not matched to a gene: 3. In germline, CDR1 is LNHDA, CDR2 SQIVND (reference sequence). CDR3 coding DNA: TGTGCCAGTAGTATGATAGCGGGGGACTACGAGCAGTACTTC. Its translation is CASSMIAGDYEQYF. Together with reference TRBV19 and TRBJ2-7, the CDR3 gives the full variable domain: DGGITQSPKYLFRKEGQNVTLSCEQNLNHDAMYWYRQDPGQGLRLIYYSQIVNDFQKGDIAEGYSVSREKKESFPLTVTSAQKNPTAFYLCASSMIAGDYEQYFGPGTRLTVT.

The chain joins TRBV5-1 to TRBJ2-1; 8 bases line up with TRBD2. The CDR3 length is 15 residues. Looked up from germline, CDR1 is SGHRS and CDR2 is YFSETQ. V shed 0 bases and J 3 bases; nucleotides not matched to a gene: 2. CDR3 protein: CASSLEGTSYNEQFF. For the CDR3, the DNA is TGCGCCAGCAGCTTGGAAGGGACTAGCTACAATGAGCAGTTCTTC. The whole variable domain, filled in from reference TRBV5-1 and TRBJ2-1, reads KAGVTQTPRYLIKTRGQQVTLSCSPISGHRSVSWYQQTPGQGLQFLFEYFSETQRNKGNFPGRFSGRQFSNSRSEMNVSTLELGDSALYLCASSLEGTSYNEQFFGPGTRLTVL.

The chain joins TRBV6-1 to TRBJ2-4; D is ambiguous. CDR1 is MNHNS and CDR2 is SASEGT in the germline V gene. V was pared by 8 bases and J by 7 bases, with 12 bases between. There are 12 residues in the CDR3. The CDR3 spells CASGPEWNIQYF. CDR3 DNA: TGTGCCAGCGGGCCCGAGTGGAACATTCAGTACTTC.

The chain recombines TRBV7-2 with TRBJ2-1, with D possibly matching TRBD2 (6 bases). V was trimmed by 5 bases and J by 5 bases, leaving 10 bases between them. Germline CDR1 and CDR2: SGHTA and FQGNSA. This CDR3 has 13 amino acids. CDR3 loop: CASSRELHNEQFF. CDR3 DNA sequence: TGTGCCAGCAGCCGGGAGCTACACAATGAGCAGTTCTTC. The whole variable domain, filled in from reference TRBV7-2 and TRBJ2-1, reads GAGVSQSPSNKVTEKGKDVELRCDPISGHTALYWYRQSLGQGLEFLIYFQGNSAPDKSGLPSDRFSAERTGGSVSTLTIQRTQQEDSAVYLCASSRELHNEQFFGPGTRLTVL.

This clone showed up just a few times. This chain links TRBV19 with TRBJ2-1, with 9 bases aligning to TRBD2. The CDR3 contains 16 residues. J gave up 3 bases and V 3 bases, and 6 bases lay outside the gene matches. Looked up from germline, CDR1 is LNHDA and CDR2 is SQIVND (reference sequence). CDR3 loop: CASSIFSGSIYNEQFF. CDR3 nucleotide sequence: TGTGCCAGTAGTATTTTTAGCGGGAGTATCTACAATGAGCAGTTCTTC. Using reference TRBV19 and TRBJ2-1 for the parts outside the CDR3, the full variable domain is DGGITQSPKYLFRKEGQNVTLSCEQNLNHDAMYWYRQDPGQGLRLIYYSQIVNDFQKGDIAEGYSVSREKKESFPLTVTSAQKNPTAFYLCASSIFSGSIYNEQFFGPGTRLTVL.

The rearrangement uses TRBV13 and TRBJ2-7, with 8 bases fitting TRBD2. Germline CDR1 PRHDT, CDR2 FYEKMQ (reference sequence). Trimming removed 3 bases from V and 2 bases from J; junction bases left unmatched: 9. The CDR3 is 16 amino acids. DNA of the CDR3: TGTGCCAGCAGCTTGAGCGGGGGACTGATAACCTACGAGCAGTACTTC. This codes for CASSLSGGLITYEQYF.

The rearrangement uses TRBV7-2 and TRBJ2-2, with 8 bases that match TRBD2. The ends lost 5 bases at V and 8 bases at J; junction bases unmatched: 13. Germline assignment: CDR1 SGHTA and CDR2 FQGNSA. The CDR3 sequence is 16 residues long. The CDR3 sequence is CASSPTRGGTPGELFF. The DNA of the CDR3 is TGTGCCAGCAGCCCCACTCGGGGGGGGACACCGGGGGAGCTGTTTTTT.